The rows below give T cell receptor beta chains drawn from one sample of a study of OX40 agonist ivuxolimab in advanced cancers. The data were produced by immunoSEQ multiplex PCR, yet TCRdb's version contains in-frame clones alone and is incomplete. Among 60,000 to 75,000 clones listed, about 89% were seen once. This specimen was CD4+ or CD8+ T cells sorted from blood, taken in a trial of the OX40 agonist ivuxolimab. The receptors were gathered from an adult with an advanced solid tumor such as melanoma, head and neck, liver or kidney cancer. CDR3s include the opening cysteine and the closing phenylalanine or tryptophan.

CDR3: CASSLGPGQLYDEQFF; V: TRBV27; J: TRBJ2-1
CDR3: CASSIEGNNQPQHF; V: TRBV19; J: TRBJ1-5
CDR3: CASSSEGRTDTQYF; V: TRBV7-9; J: TRBJ2-3
CDR3: CASSVGISQETQYF; V: TRBV9; J: TRBJ2-5
CDR3: CASSLEGGFQPQHF; V: TRBV7-9; J: TRBJ1-5
CDR3: CASSYSTGLRAAAFF; V: TRBV6-6; J: TRBJ1-1
CDR3: CASSTGLAIVEQYF; V: TRBV7-9; J: TRBJ2-7
CDR3: CASSLTTWEAFF; V: TRBV5-6; J: TRBJ1-1
CDR3: CASSFAVLDRGTQYF; V: TRBV7-9; J: TRBJ2-3
CDR3: CASSFGGIEQYF; V: TRBV7-9; J: TRBJ2-7
CDR3: CSVPLAGELFF; V: TRBV29-1; J: TRBJ2-2
CDR3: CASSQGTGLYSGNTIYF; V: TRBV4-1; J: TRBJ1-3
CDR3: CASSEFQQFNQPQHF; V: TRBV6-1; J: TRBJ1-5
CDR3: CASSFLGSGYTF; V: TRBV7-9; J: TRBJ1-2
CDR3: CASSLGPSVGDQPQHF; V: TRBV13; J: TRBJ1-5
CDR3: CASSQTMTGEGWETQYF; V: TRBV4-2; J: TRBJ2-5
CDR3: CASSPWEPGTQDTQYF; V: TRBV4-1; J: TRBJ2-3
CDR3: CASSLPGWAYEQYF; V: TRBV7-9; J: .
CDR3: CASSLTSGMSSYNEQFF; V: TRBV11-1; J: TRBJ2-1
CDR3: CASSLGTSGIYEQYF; V: TRBV28; J: TRBJ2-7
CDR3: CASSQAPPEGSADTEAFF; V: TRBV4-1; J: TRBJ1-1
CDR3: CASSPRTSVAYEQYF; V: TRBV7-9; J: TRBJ2-7
CDR3: CASSEGRGETNEKLFF; V: TRBV9; J: TRBJ1-4
CDR3: CASSLARPDTQYF; V: TRBV7-8; J: TRBJ2-3
CDR3: CASSPQGQEYSGANVLTF; V: TRBV9; J: TRBJ2-6
CDR3: CASSIARTSWGEQFF; V: TRBV19; J: TRBJ2-1
CDR3: CASSFSPGLAGGLQFF; V: TRBV28; J: TRBJ2-1
CDR3: CASGLGGSTEAFF; V: TRBV4-1; J: TRBJ1-1
CDR3: CATSPNTDTQYF; V: TRBV15; J: TRBJ2-3
CDR3: CASRDRVHYEQYF; V: TRBV27; J: TRBJ2-7
CDR3: CASSSPGLAGFQETQYF; V: TRBV11-1; J: TRBJ2-5
CDR3: CASSHFSGTRNTDTQYF; V: TRBV4-1; J: TRBJ2-3
CDR3: CASSTSGTGLQRLYGYTF; V: TRBV11-2; J: TRBJ1-2
CDR3: CASSPWTANYGYTF; V: TRBV7-9; J: TRBJ1-2
CDR3: CATSRDNGRGELFF; V: TRBV15; J: TRBJ2-2
CDR3: CASRYGLAGYNEQFF; V: TRBV5-4; J: TRBJ2-1
CDR3: CASSSGLNAGGTLYEQYF; V: TRBV28; J: TRBJ2-7
CDR3: CAWGVPGTENYGYTF; V: TRBV30; J: TRBJ1-2
CDR3: CASSFNSWSTDTQYF; V: TRBV5-1; J: TRBJ2-3
CDR3: CASGRLGQGNTEAFF; V: TRBV5-1; J: TRBJ1-1
CDR3: CASSEHYEQYF; V: TRBV7-9; J: TRBJ2-7
CDR3: CASSLLAGGNNEQFF; V: TRBV6-4; J: TRBJ2-1
CDR3: CASSYGTGRWEGPHEQYF; V: TRBV5-1; J: TRBJ2-7
CDR3: CASSVFQGWNTEAFF; V: TRBV2; J: TRBJ1-1
CDR3: CASSRGVEQFF; V: TRBV6-6; J: TRBJ2-1
CDR3: CASSLDLETQYF; V: TRBV5-1; J: TRBJ2-3
CDR3: CASSLVLAASHSYEQYF; V: TRBV28; J: TRBJ2-7
CDR3: CASSIRTGQAEQYF; V: TRBV19; J: TRBJ2-7
CDR3: CASSQVGAGIHTEAFF; V: TRBV4-1; J: TRBJ1-1